This is a list of T cell receptor beta chains from one sample in a study. TCRdb called the RT-PCR reads again in MiXCR, with one record for every CDR3 protein. This table has about 680,000 distinct CDR3 sequences, approximately 15% appearing once. Source material: memory CD4+ T cells from blood. The receptors shown here come from a female donor in good health, serving as a healthy control. Both conserved end residues are part of each CDR3. A D gene is named only where the DNA matches it firmly.

D gene | J gene | V gene | CDR3 protein
NA | TRBJ2-5 | TRBV20-1 | CSAHFQETQYF
NA | TRBJ1-1 | TRBV15 | CATSRDFNGIEAFF
NA | TRBJ2-1 | TRBV7-2 | CASSYHSSSYNEQFF
TRBD2 | TRBJ2-1 | TRBV7-9 | CASSLNAGGGRWDEQFF
TRBD1 | TRBJ1-1 | TRBV24-1 | CATSEGQVKNTEAFF
NA | TRBJ2-3 | TRBV30 | CAWIRRDTQYF
NA | TRBJ1-2 | TRBV12-3/TRBV12-4 | CASSFRGRDTYGYTF
NA | TRBJ2-6 | TRBV28 | CASSSGTGGANVLTF
TRBD2 | TRBJ2-5 | TRBV20-1 | CSAGRPRYLAGGLQETQYF
NA | TRBJ2-3 | TRBV18 | CASSPRPGFVGDTQYF
NA | TRBJ2-3 | TRBV10-3 | CAIRPSRDKGTDTQYF
TRBD1 | TRBJ1-1 | TRBV5-1 | CASSLAEGQGVAFF
NA | TRBJ2-7 | TRBV18 | CASSPLDEQYF
NA | TRBJ2-7 | TRBV7-9 | CASSPIEDASSYEQYF
NA | TRBJ1-1 | TRBV5-1 | CASGDVTGRGTEAFF
TRBD2 | TRBJ2-7 | TRBV6-6 | CASTEREREQYF
NA | TRBJ2-2 | TRBV11-2 | CASSPAQGLNTGELFF
NA | TRBJ2-7 | TRBV9 | CASSVEGQSYEQYF
TRBD1 | TRBJ1-1 | TRBV7-8 | CASSLDREGTEAFF
TRBD2 | TRBJ2-7 | TRBV7-2 | CASSPGSGSSYEQYF
TRBD1 | TRBJ2-1 | TRBV20-1 | CSVFPGDRANEQFF
NA | TRBJ1-2 | TRBV6-2/TRBV6-3 | CASSPESSYGYTF
NA | TRBJ1-1 | TRBV29-1 | CSASVQGNTEAFF
NA | TRBJ2-7 | TRBV6-1 | CASSLLVIYEQYF
NA | TRBJ1-3 | TRBV9 | CASSGTFGGTIYF
NA | TRBJ2-6 | TRBV10-3 | CAISESGYSGANVLTF
NA | TRBJ1-1 | TRBV7-2 | CASSHSMDSEAFF
NA | TRBJ2-1 | TRBV24-1 | CATGSRQAEQFF
TRBD1 | TRBJ1-1 | TRBV20-1 | CSARDVDRANMNTEVFF
NA | TRBJ1-5 | TRBV30 | CAWSVPRSSGFNQPQHF
TRBD2 | TRBJ2-7 | TRBV29-1 | CSIGGGFPSGEQYF
NA | TRBJ1-4 | TRBV19 | CASSRGTSEKLFF
TRBD1 | TRBJ2-5 | TRBV29-1 | CSAGGQTKETQYF
TRBD1 | TRBJ2-3 | TRBV20-1 | CSATWDRGADTQYF
TRBD2 | TRBJ2-3 | TRBV7-2 | CASSLGFLAGGSTDTQYF
TRBD1 | TRBJ1-1 | TRBV5-1 | CASSPGQATNTEAFF
NA | TRBJ2-1 | TRBV5-8 | CASSLTLHGGLYNEQFF
TRBD1 | TRBJ1-1 | TRBV6-2/TRBV6-3 | CASTLGQRNTEAFF
TRBD1 | TRBJ1-2 | TRBV20-1 | CSARYRTGDGYTF
TRBD2 | TRBJ2-7 | TRBV5-8 | CASSPLTGLAGKTAYEQYF
NA | TRBJ1-4 | TRBV6-5 | CASRAGLNNEKLFF
NA | TRBJ2-2 | TRBV5-1 | CASSLAGEVAGELFF
NA | TRBJ2-3 | TRBV25-1 | CASSVGGNADTQYF
NA | TRBJ1-4 | TRBV7-9 | CASSSLGPVGLEKLFF
TRBD1 | TRBJ2-1 | TRBV30 | CAWRRLDRGSYNEQFF
TRBD1 | TRBJ1-6 | TRBV7-9 | CASTRTGNSPLHF
TRBD1 | TRBJ2-6 | TRBV4-2 | CASSGTVLYGANVLTF
NA | TRBJ2-3 | TRBV7-2 | CASSFRTVSGISTDTQYF
NA | TRBJ1-1 | TRBV5-1 | CASNPGLDTEAFF
TRBD2 | TRBJ2-3 | TRBV9 | CASSAFGLERDTQYF
TRBD2 | TRBJ2-1 | TRBV7-8 | CASSLNPGTSPNEQFF
NA | TRBJ2-1 | TRBV14 | CASSQVMGSPHEQFF
TRBD1 | TRBJ2-3 | TRBV20-1 | CSALWDRRLHTDTQYF
NA | TRBJ1-1 | TRBV7-9 | CASSLERTMNTEAFF
NA | TRBJ1-1 | TRBV7-6 | CASSLANWNTEAFF
TRBD2 | TRBJ2-3 | TRBV7-2 | CASSRWGGGIDTQYF
NA | TRBJ2-3 | TRBV7-2 | CASSPEPRDTQYF